This paragraph covers one T cell receptor (beta chain) sequence. TCRdb re-called the RT-PCR reads through MiXCR, storing one row per CDR3 protein. The sample contains just under 550,000 distinct CDR3 sequences, roughly 23% of which appear only once. The data were taken from a study of response to subunit inactivated influenza vaccine. The CDR3 spans 15 residues. V lost 2 bases, J lost 9 bases, and 6 bases stayed unmatched. This sample was also put to use in a study of T cells expressing NK-cell markers. That source adds: The authors generated TCR beta cDNA through 5'RACE template switching with UMIs.

The chain uses TRBV12-3 or TRBV12-4 and TRBJ2-1; 11 bases fit TRBD2. The sequence came from a man aged 45-65 years who received an inactivated influenza vaccine. The sample consisted of CD4+ T cells sorted from PBMCs, taken approximately 12 days after vaccination. The CDR3 region is CASSLLAGGRGEQFF. CDR3 bases: TGTGCCAGCAGTTTACTAGCGGGAGGTCGGGGTGAGCAGTTCTTC.